This T cell receptor (beta chain) was identified during a study of CD8+CD57+ T cells in acquired aplastic anemia. Study in general: Sorted CD4+ and CD8+ cells gave a mean 3.2 ug DNA, range roughly 0.18 to 30 ug.

Study results and limitations: Almost 30 CD8+ CDR3 sequences occurred in both the patients and the controls.

On this clonotype itself: Its antigen remains unidentified. Sequence at one end of the junction differs from germline and may be a read error.

Germline loops: CDR1 ENHRY, CDR2 SYGVKD. The CDR3 is 12 residues long. Profiling of TCR beta VDJ combinations and CDR3 sequences used genomic DNA as template. TCRdb redid the calling of the reads with MiXCR, one entry per CDR3 protein. The table includes 400,000 to 450,000 distinct CDR3 sequences, 55% to 70% detected once. This chain connects TRBV10-3 to TRBJ1-2; D is unclear. The receptor was isolated from a human donor in good health, serving as a control. The sequencing sample was made of sorted CD4+, CD8+, or CD8+CD57+ T cells (not recorded which) from PBMCs. Written as DNA, the CDR3 is TGTGCCATAGGACGGGAAAACTATGGCCACACCTTC. Protein sequence: CAIGRENYGHTF.